The 9 T cell receptor beta chains in this list originate from one sample, sequenced in a study of T cells in Graves' hyperthyroidism and ophthalmopathy. From RNA transcripts, TCR beta CDR3 regions were amplified. First-round RT-PCR targeting the TCR CDR3 was performed with the HTBI primer set. MiXCR was run by TCRdb on the multiplex PCR reads, yielding one entry per CDR3 protein. The sample contains over 550,000 distinct CDR3 sequences, over 15% of which appear only once. The sample consisted of blood. All receptors come from a woman younger than 35 with Graves' hyperthyroidism.

This clonotype showed up just a few times. The chain has TRBV7-9 and TRBJ1-3; D possibly corresponds to TRBD1 (5 bases). The length of the CDR3 is 13 residues. CDR1 SEHNR and CDR2 FQNEAQ come from the germline V gene (reference sequence). V lost 1 base and J lost 11, with 12 bases in between. In DNA form, the CDR3 reads TGTGCCAGCAGCTTAGGACAGCCGTCCGCCATATATTTT. Its protein product is CASSLGQPSAIYF.

The chain is built from TRBV7-2 and TRBJ2-3; D is unclear. This CDR3 is 16 amino acids long. Germline CDR1 is SGHTA and CDR2 is FQGNSA. Trimming took off 5 bases at V and 1 base at J, with 16 bases between the two ends. The chain's CDR3 is CASSPSIEVGTDTQYF. The CDR3 coding sequence is TGTGCCAGCAGCCCCTCGATAGAGGTCGGCACAGATACGCAGTATTTT.

This clonotype has more than one count but fewer than ten. The V and J genes are TRBV20-1 and TRBJ1-6, with TRBD1 matching 9 bases. The junction had 13 bases not matched to a gene; V was cut back by 3 bases and J by 7 bases. In germline, CDR1 is DFQATT, CDR2 SNEGSKA (reference sequence). The CDR3 is 17 amino acids. The CDR3 loop reads CSARATTTGTGNSPLHF. CDR3 sequence (DNA): TGCAGTGCTAGGGCAACCACTACCGGGACAGGGAATTCACCCCTCCACTTT.

J is TRBJ1-2 and V is TRBV19; perhaps TRBD1 as D (5 bases). CDR3 size: 13 residues. The germline CDR1 and CDR2 sequences are LNHDA and SQIVND (reference sequence). V lost 3 bases to trimming and J lost 4 bases, with 9 bases between them. CDR3 nucleotides: TGTGCCAGTAGTATGGGGGGTTCCTATGGCTACACCTTC. Translation: CASSMGGSYGYTF.

Here the CDR3 reads CASSSRAGTYEQYF. CDR3 DNA: TGTGCCAGCAGTTCCCGTGCGGGGACCTACGAGCAGTACTTC. V and J are TRBV12-3 or TRBV12-4 and TRBJ2-7; D may be TRBD2 (6 bases). The CDR3 spans 14 residues. The V end was cut by 4 bases, the J end by 2 bases, with 12 bases between.

This chain connects TRBV2 to TRBJ1-2; D is undetermined. This CDR3 spans 13 amino acids. Trimming removed 4 bases at V and 1 base at J, with 7 bases between. Germline lookup yields CDR1 SNHLY and CDR2 FYNNEI. CDR3: CASSVRINYGYTF. In DNA, the CDR3 is TGTGCCAGCAGTGTACGGATTAACTATGGCTACACCTTC.

The chain couples TRBV5-6 to TRBJ2-7; tentative D call: TRBD2 (6 bases). V gave up 4 bases and J gave up 0 bases, with 17 bases separating them. The length of the CDR3 is 16 residues. Germline CDR1 and CDR2: SGHDT and YYEEEE. CDR3 protein: CASSSAGRGPSYEQYF. The CDR3 nucleotides read TGTGCCAGCAGCAGCGCGGGACGTGGGCCCTCCTACGAGCAGTACTTC.

V is TRBV6-1 and J is TRBJ2-7, with TRBD1 as a possible D gene (5 bases). V lost 2 bases and J 0 bases, leaving 8 bases between the germline ends. CDR3 length equals 14 residues. In germline, CDR1 is MNHNS, CDR2 SASEGT. This CDR3 is CASSELDISYEQYF. CDR3 DNA sequence: TGTGCCAGCAGTGAACTGGACATCTCCTACGAGCAGTACTTC.

This clonotype has only a few counts. The genes are TRBV5-5 and TRBJ2-5, with TRBD2 identical over 15 bases. Per germline, CDR1 SGHKS and CDR2 YYEKEE (reference sequence). The ends lost 4 bases at V and 0 bases at J; junction bases unmatched: 4. CDR3 length: 17 residues. This CDR3 reads CASSRGTSGGYQETQYF. The CDR3 nucleotides read TGTGCCAGCAGCAGGGGGACTAGCGGGGGGTACCAAGAGACCCAGTACTTC.